These T cell receptor beta chains were read from a single sample in a study of tumor and adjacent non-tumor tissue in lung cancer. TCRdb redid the calling of the multiplex PCR reads with MiXCR, one entry per CDR3 protein. The table lists more than 55,000 distinct CDR3 sequences, approximately 73% of them singletons. Material: distant non-tumor lung tissue. The receptors were sampled from a man aged 60-69 years with non-small cell lung cancer. CDR3s include the opening cysteine and the closing phenylalanine or tryptophan. Fields, in order: V gene, J gene, clone size, D gene, CDR3 DNA, CDR3 protein. D genes are given only for firm matches. Clone size is stated in some rows and not others, as once, few, many or a class when expanded.

>TRBV28|TRBJ2-1|.|TRBD2
TGTGCCAGCAGAGTTAGCGGGAGCTCCAATGAGCAGCTCTTC
CASRVSGSSNEQLF
>TRBV29-1|TRBJ2-4|few|.
TGCAGCGTTGAAGATGTGATAGGGAAAAACGTTCAGTATTTC
CSVEDVIGKNVQYF
>TRBV10-3|TRBJ2-6|.|TRBD2
TGTGCCATCAGTGAACATGGGACTAGCGGGTGGGAGTCTGGGGCCAACGTCCTGAATTTC
CAISEHGTSGWESGANVLNF
>TRBV5-5|TRBJ2-1|.|.
TGTAACAGCAGCCTGGCAGGGCAGGGCCCGGAATTCTTC
CNSSLAGQGPEFF
>TRBV7-8|TRBJ2-7|.|.
TGTGCCAGCAGCTTAGATGGGCTCGACGGCGCCTACGAGCAGTACTTC
CASSLDGLDGAYEQYF
>TRBV28|TRBJ1-5|.|.
TGTGCCAGCAGTTTATTCAAGTTTCAGGCGGGATTCAATCAGTCCCAGCATTTT
CASSLFKFQAGFNQSQHF
>TRBV5-4|TRBJ1-2|.|.
TGTGCCAGCAGCCCCGAGGCCATCGGTAAAGATTACTATGGCTACACCTTC
CASSPEAIGKDYYGYTF
>TRBV11-1|TRBJ2-1|.|TRBD2
TGTGACAGCAGCCCGTGGACTAGCGGGAACAGTGAGCAGTTCTTC
CDSSPWTSGNSEQFF
>TRBV11-3|TRBJ2-4|.|.
TGTGCCAGCAGCTTTTCCGGAACTAACGGGAGTGTGAGTCAAAACATTCAGTACTTC
CASSFSGTNGSVSQNIQYF
>TRBV6-5|TRBJ2-2|.|TRBD2
TGTGCCAGCGCTCTTAGCGGGACGGGAGGCACCGGGGAGCTGTTTTTT
CASALSGTGGTGELFF
>TRBV15|TRBJ1-4|.|.
TGTGCCACCAGCAGAGATCGGGGACTTCGTGAAAAACTGTTTTTT
CATSRDRGLREKLFF
>TRBV6-1|TRBJ2-1|.|TRBD1
TGTGCCAGCAGACTCACAGGGGGTCTCATGGCGGTCCCCTACAATGAGCCGTTCTTC
CASRLTGGLMAVPYNEPFF
>TRBV14|TRBJ2-1|.|TRBD2
TGTGCCAGCAGCCAAGACCAATTAGCGGGAGCAGGGAATGAGCAGTTCTTC
CASSQDQLAGAGNEQFF
>TRBV7-8|TRBJ1-5|.|.
TGTGCCAGCAGCTTAGCGTGGGGGGGGCGCACTCAGCCCCAACATTTT
CASSLAWGGRTQPQHF
>TRBV13|TRBJ1-1|many|.
TGTGCCAGCAGCTTCACTCAGAACACTGAAGCTTTCTTT
CASSFTQNTEAFF
>TRBV29-1|TRBJ2-7|.|.
TGCAGCGCGAGGTCAGAGGCCCCCTACGAGCAGTACTTC
CSARSEAPYEQYF
>TRBV28|TRBJ2-7|.|TRBD2
TGTGCCAGCAGTTCGTTACTAGCGGGAGAAACGGGCCCCTACGAGCAGTACTTC
CASSSLLAGETGPYEQYF
>TRBV29-1|TRBJ1-4|once|.
TGCGGCGTGGGGACCTGGGGGACTAATGAAAAACTGTTTTTT
CGVGTWGTNEKLFF
>TRBV4-2|TRBJ2-7|.|TRBD1
TGTGCCAGCAGCCCAACAGGGGGTAAGGGCGAGCAGTACTTC
CASSPTGGKGEQYF
>TRBV6-5|TRBJ2-7|.|TRBD2
TGTACCAGCAGTTACTCGACTAGCGGAGAAGGCGAGGAGTACTTC
CTSSYSTSGEGEEYF
>TRBV6-5|TRBJ1-2|.|.
TGTGCCAGCAGTTACGTTGCAGGGAGTGGCTACACCTTC
CASSYVAGSGYTF
>TRBV4-2|TRBJ2-7|.|TRBD2
TGTCCCAGCAGCCAAGAAGGGAGGGCCAACGAACAGTACTTC
CPSSQEGRANEQYF
>TRBV5-4|TRBJ2-7|many|.
TGTGCCAGCAGCTTGGTCGGAAATAACTACGAGCAGTACTTC
CASSLVGNNYEQYF
>TRBV12-3/TRBV12-4|TRBJ1-5|many|.
TGTGCCAGCAGTTACATGGGGGGCAATCAGCCCCAGCATTTT
CASSYMGGNQPQHF
>TRBV5-6|TRBJ2-1|.|TRBD2
TGTGCAAGCCGGGGGGATGGCGGGAGGGATTACAATGAGCAGTTCTTC
CASRGDGGRDYNEQFF
>TRBV6-1|TRBJ2-1|.|.
TGTGTCAGCAGGGTCGGTTCCTATAGCTCCTACAATGAGCAGTTCTTC
CVSRVGSYSSYNEQFF
>TRBV13|TRBJ1-2|many|.
TGTGCCAGCAGCTTAGGCCTAATGCCGGGGTACCGGGGCTACACCTTC
CASSLGLMPGYRGYTF
>TRBV7-9|TRBJ1-3|many|.
TGTGCCAGCAGCTTAGTACCTGTCGGCTCTGGAAACACCATATATTTT
CASSLVPVGSGNTIYF
>TRBV9|TRBJ1-2|.|.
TGTGCCAGCAGCGTAGAGGCTACCTATGGCTACACCTTC
CASSVEATYGYTF
>TRBV12-3/TRBV12-4|TRBJ2-5|.|.
TGTGCCGGCAGCGAGTGGGATGCGGAGACCCAGTACTTC
CAGSEWDAETQYF
>TRBV4-2|TRBJ1-5|many|.
TGTGCCAGCAGCCAAGACCTCACTAGCAATCAGCCCCAGCATTTT
CASSQDLTSNQPQHF
>TRBV6-1|TRBJ2-1|.|.
TGTACCAGCAGTGACTACGACTACAATGTGCAGTTCTTC
CTSSDYDYNVQFF
>TRBV29-1|TRBJ2-3|.|TRBD2
TGCAACGTTGCCCTGACTAGCGGTAGCACAGATACGCAGTATTTT
CNVALTSGSTDTQYF
>TRBV11-1|TRBJ2-3|.|TRBD1
TGTGCCAGCAATCCCGGGACAGGGTTCACAGATATACAGTATTTT
CASNPGTGFTDIQYF
>TRBV7-9|TRBJ2-5|.|.
TGTGCCAGCACCCGCGCCATTACGAGGGGGGAGACCCAGTACTTC
CASTRAITRGETQYF
>TRBV29-1|TRBJ2-3|.|.
TGCAGCGTTTCACGGGAGAACACAGATACGCAGTATTTT
CSVSRENTDTQYF
>TRBV6-6|TRBJ1-2|.|.
TGTGCCAGCAGTCCGGGGGCGGGACCCTATGGCTACAAGTTC
CASSPGAGPYGYKF
>TRBV6-5|TRBJ2-7|.|TRBD2
TGTGCCAACAATTACTCGAGGCGGGAGACGGCCGAGAAGTACTTC
CANNYSRRETAEKYF
>TRBV4-1|TRBJ1-2|.|TRBD1
TGCGCTAGCAGCCAAGATGTCCCCGACAGGGGGCTTGGCTACACCTTC
CASSQDVPDRGLGYTF
>TRBV5-5|TRBJ2-3|.|TRBD2
TGTGCCAGGAGCCGGTGGGGAGGGTGGCCAGATACGCAATATTTT
CARSRWGGWPDTQYF
>TRBV6-4|TRBJ2-3|many|TRBD1
TGTGCCAGCAGTGCCCCGGATAGGGACAGGATAGATGCGGATACGCAGTATTTT
CASSAPDRDRIDADTQYF
>TRBV23-1|TRBJ2-7|many|TRBD1
TGCGCCAGCAGTCAAGCCCGGGACAGCTTACCCTACGAGCAGTACTTC
CASSQARDSLPYEQYF
>TRBV7-8|TRBJ2-1|.|TRBD2
TGTGCCAGCAGCTTGGCCACTCTAGCGGGACGGGGTAATGAGCAGTTCTTC
CASSLATLAGRGNEQFF
>TRBV6-1|TRBJ1-2|.|.
TGTGCCAGCGGACCCAACGGCGTAGAGGGTGGCTACACCTTC
CASGPNGVEGGYTF
>TRBV29-1|TRBJ1-3|.|.
TGCAGCGTTGAACCCGTGATAAAGGGAAACACCATATATTTT
CSVEPVIKGNTIYF
>TRBV6-5|TRBJ2-5|.|TRBD1
TGTGCCAGCGGTTTCGGACAGGCAGTGACCCAGTACTTC
CASGFGQAVTQYF
>TRBV10-3|TRBJ1-5|.|.
TGTGCCATCAATGAGATTATAGTTGGGGACACCAATCAGCCCCAGCATTTT
CAINEIIVGDTNQPQHF
>TRBV4-1|TRBJ1-1|.|.
TGCGCCAGCAGCCAAATGGGAGGGGGTTCGAACTCTGTAGCTTTCTTT
CASSQMGGGSNSVAFF
>TRBV11-3|TRBJ2-2|.|.
TGTGCCAGCAGCCTATGGGGGGTCGGGAAGCTGTTTTTT
CASSLWGVGKLFF
>TRBV28|TRBJ1-5|.|.
TGTGCCAGCAGTTTACCTAGCCCACTCACAGATACGCAGCATTTT
CASSLPSPLTDTQHF
>TRBV10-2|TRBJ1-1|.|.
TGCGCCAGGAGGATACAGGGAAGGACTGAAGCTTTCTTT
CARRIQGRTEAFF
>TRBV2|TRBJ2-7|.|.
TGTGCCAGCAGCCAGGATTCCTACGAGCAATACTTC
CASSQDSYEQYF
>TRBV29-1|TRBJ2-7|many|TRBD1
TGCAGCGTCCCCGGGACAGGGCTTGACGAGCAGTACTTC
CSVPGTGLDEQYF